These 2 T cell receptor beta chains came from one sample sequenced in a study of Graves' ophthalmopathy and Graves' hyperthyroidism. As the template, RNA transcripts were used to amplify TCR beta CDR3 regions. A first-round RT-PCR used HTBI primers, followed by a second-round multiplex PCR. MiXCR, run by TCRdb on the multiplex PCR reads, gives a single entry per CDR3 protein. The top ten clones hold over 3.5% of a sample with 560,000 or so distinct CDR3 sequences, just under 40% of them seen once. The sequencing input was peripheral blood or thyroid tissue (not recorded which). The receptors originated from an adult man with Graves' hyperthyroidism.

This clonotype showed up just a few times. This chain connects TRBV10-2 to TRBJ2-5; 9 bases match TRBD2. With V trimmed by 1 base and J by 5 bases, 8 bases remained unmatched. The CDR3 is made up of 16 amino acids. CDR1 and CDR2 from the germline V gene are WSHSY and SAAADI. In DNA form, the CDR3 reads TGCGCCAGCAGTGAGTTATTAGCGGGAGCCCCGGAGACCCAGTACTTC. As protein: CASSELLAGAPETQYF.

Points on this clonotype: A much larger clone differs by one base, so this may be a read error. This sequence joins TRBV7-9 and TRBJ2-5, with D possibly matching TRBD1 (5 bases). CDR3 size: 14 residues. Germline CDR1 is SEHNR and CDR2 is FQNEAQ (reference sequence). V was pared by 7 bases and J by 2 bases, with 14 bases between. The DNA for the CDR3 is TGTGCCAGCAACTTCTGGGGCAAACAAGAGACCCAGTACTTC. Its protein is CASNFWGKQETQYF.